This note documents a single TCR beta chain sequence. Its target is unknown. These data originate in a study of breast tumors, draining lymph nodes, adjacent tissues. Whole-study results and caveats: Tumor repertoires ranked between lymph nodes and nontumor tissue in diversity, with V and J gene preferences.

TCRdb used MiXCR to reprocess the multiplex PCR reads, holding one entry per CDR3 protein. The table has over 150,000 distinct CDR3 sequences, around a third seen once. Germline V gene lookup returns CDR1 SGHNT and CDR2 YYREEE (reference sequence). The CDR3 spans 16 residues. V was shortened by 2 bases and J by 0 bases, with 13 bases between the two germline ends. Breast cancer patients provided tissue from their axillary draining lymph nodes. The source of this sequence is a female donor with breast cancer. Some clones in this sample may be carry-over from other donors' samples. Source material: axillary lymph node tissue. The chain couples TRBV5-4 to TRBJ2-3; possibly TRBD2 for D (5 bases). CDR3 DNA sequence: TGTGCCAGCAGCTTCCGGGGTAGAGCTAGCACAGATACGCAGTATTTT. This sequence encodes CASSFRGRASTDTQYF.